This T cell receptor (beta chain) was sequenced during a study of technical replicates of blood from a handful of donors. Using immunoSEQ multiplex PCR, the repertoire was profiled, and TCRdb retains in-frame clones only, with some absent. The repertoire holds fewer than 90,000 clones, almost 98% seen once, with approximately 0.2% in the top ten. The sequence was collected from a human donor in good health. Sequenced material: T cells isolated from PBMCs.

The CDR3 region has the DNA TGTGCCAGCAGCTTTCTGACTCTGCTGCTACAGAACACTGAAGCTTTCTTT. It yields the protein CASSFLTLLLQNTEAFF. The chain is built from TRBV7-9 and TRBJ1-1, with unresolved D. V dropped 3 bases and J dropped 1 base, with 18 bases sitting between them. The CDR3 totals 17 residues. Per the germline V gene, CDR1 is SEHNR and CDR2 is FQNEAQ (reference sequence).